This entry describes one T cell receptor (beta chain). Under the authors' procedure: Estimation of nucleated cell counts relied on the amplification of reference gene primers. The data were produced by immunoSEQ multiplex PCR, yet TCRdb's version contains in-frame clones alone and is incomplete. The V and J calls and clone size come from that table; D and trimming were worked out from the DNA. The sample has fewer than 85,000 clones, 84% seen once. This sample is drawn from a study of blood T cell repertoires in COVID-19. Looking at the study overall: The study drew acute and convalescent COVID-19 samples from the United States, Italy and Spain.

V dropped 2 bases and J dropped 9; count of bases not matched to a gene: 8. Germline V lookup: CDR1 SGHVS, CDR2 FQNEAQ. The CDR3 has 15 amino acids. This clonotype originated in a human donor in a cohort sampled during active COVID-19. The sequencing input was peripheral blood. J is TRBJ2-1 and V is TRBV7-8; 9 positions match TRBD1. The CDR3 coding sequence is TGTGCCAGCAGCTTACTGGACAGGGGTATCGGTGAGCAGTTCTTC. This gives the protein CASSLLDRGIGEQFF.